This T cell receptor beta chain was found in a study of OX40 agonist ivuxolimab in advanced cancers. Study context: It was permissible to have had prior anti-PD-1, anti-PD-L1 or anti-CTLA-4 therapy, and about 40% had some. The study's findings and limits: Expansion of clones was among the lowest in partial responders at 0.1-3.0 mg/kg. Researchers did not determine the expanded peripheral T cells' antigen specificity.

Clones were read by immunoSEQ multiplex PCR, and TCRdb kept only the in-frame ones, dropping some. Found here are under 85,000 clones, 85% of them singletons; the top ten hold approximately 0.78%. Trimming shortened V by 8 bases and J by 7 bases, and 8 bases separated the two germline ends. The CDR3 consists of 11 residues. Germline V gene data show CDR1 as MNHEY and CDR2 as SMNVEV (reference sequence). A remark on this clone: The antigen is unknown.

This specimen was CD4+ or CD8+ T cells sorted from blood, taken in a trial of the OX40 agonist ivuxolimab. The chain is built from TRBV27 and TRBJ1-4; a possible D gene is TRBD1 (6 bases). The TCR was taken from an adult with an advanced solid tumor such as melanoma, head and neck, liver or kidney cancer. The DNA of the CDR3 is TGTGCCAGCCGGACAGCTGAAAAACTGTTTTTT. Its translation is CASRTAEKLFF.